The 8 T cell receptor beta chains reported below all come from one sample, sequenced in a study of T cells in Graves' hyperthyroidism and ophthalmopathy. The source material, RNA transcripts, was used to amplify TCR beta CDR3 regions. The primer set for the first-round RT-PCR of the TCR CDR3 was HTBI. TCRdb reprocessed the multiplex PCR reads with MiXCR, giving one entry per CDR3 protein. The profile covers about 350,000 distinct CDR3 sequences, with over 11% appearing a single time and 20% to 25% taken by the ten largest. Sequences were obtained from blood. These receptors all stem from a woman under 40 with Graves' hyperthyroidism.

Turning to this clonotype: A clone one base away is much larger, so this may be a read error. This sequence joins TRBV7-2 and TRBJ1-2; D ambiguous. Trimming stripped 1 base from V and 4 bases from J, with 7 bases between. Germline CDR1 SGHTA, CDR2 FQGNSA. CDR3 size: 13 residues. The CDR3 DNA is TGTGCCAGCAGCTTAGGGCTTGGCTATGGCTACACCTTC. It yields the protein CASSLGLGYGYTF. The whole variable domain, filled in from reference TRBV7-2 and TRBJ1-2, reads GAGVSQSPSNKVTEKGKDVELRCDPISGHTALYWYRQSLGQGLEFLIYFQGNSAPDKSGLPSDRFSAERTGGSVSTLTIQRTQQEDSAVYLCASSLGLGYGYTFGSGTRLTVV.

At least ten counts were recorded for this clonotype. Written as DNA, the CDR3 is TGCGCCAGCAGCCCTCCTGGACAGTCCTACGAGCAGTACTTC. It codes for CASSPPGQSYEQYF. The rearrangement uses TRBV5-1 and TRBJ2-7; tentatively, D is TRBD1 (6 bases). V lost 4 bases and J lost 1, with 12 bases in between. CDR1 and CDR2 (germline): SGHRS, YFSETQ. This CDR3 is 14 amino acids long.

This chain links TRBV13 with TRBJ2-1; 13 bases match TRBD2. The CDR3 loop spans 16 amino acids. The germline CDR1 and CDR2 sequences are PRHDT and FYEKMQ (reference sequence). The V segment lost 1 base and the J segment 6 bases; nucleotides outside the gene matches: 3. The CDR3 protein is CASSLELAGGSNEQFF. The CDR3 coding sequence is TGTGCCAGCAGCTTAGAACTAGCGGGAGGGTCCAATGAGCAGTTCTTC.

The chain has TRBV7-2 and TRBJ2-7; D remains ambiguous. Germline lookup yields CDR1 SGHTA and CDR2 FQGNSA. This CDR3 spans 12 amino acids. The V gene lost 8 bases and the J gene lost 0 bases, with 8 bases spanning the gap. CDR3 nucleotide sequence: TGTGCCAGCGGGCTTAGCTCCTACGAGCAGTACTTC. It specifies CASGLSSYEQYF.

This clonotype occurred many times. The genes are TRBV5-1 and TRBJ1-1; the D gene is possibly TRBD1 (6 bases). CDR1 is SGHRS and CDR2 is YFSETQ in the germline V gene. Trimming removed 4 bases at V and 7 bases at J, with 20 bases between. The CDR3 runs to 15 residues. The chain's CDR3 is CASSLETGFVGEAFF. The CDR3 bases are TGCGCCAGCAGCCTCGAAACAGGGTTTGTAGGTGAAGCTTTCTTT. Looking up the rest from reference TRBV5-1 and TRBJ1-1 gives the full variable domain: KAGVTQTPRYLIKTRGQQVTLSCSPISGHRSVSWYQQTPGQGLQFLFEYFSETQRNKGNFPGRFSGRQFSNSRSEMNVSTLELGDSALYLCASSLETGFVGEAFFGQGTRLTVV.

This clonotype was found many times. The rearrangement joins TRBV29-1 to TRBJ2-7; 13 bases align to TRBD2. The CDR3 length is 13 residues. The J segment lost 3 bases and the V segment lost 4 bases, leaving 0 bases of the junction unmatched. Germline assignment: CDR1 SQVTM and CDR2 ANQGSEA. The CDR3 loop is CSVGLAGGYEQYF. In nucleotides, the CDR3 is TGCAGCGTTGGACTAGCGGGAGGCTACGAGCAGTACTTC.

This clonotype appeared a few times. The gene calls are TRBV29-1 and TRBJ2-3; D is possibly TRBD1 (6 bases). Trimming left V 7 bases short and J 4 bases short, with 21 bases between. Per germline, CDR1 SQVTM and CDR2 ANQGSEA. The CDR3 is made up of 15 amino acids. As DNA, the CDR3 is TGCAGCGCCCCGAGGGGGTTGATGGGATCAGATACGCAGTATTTT. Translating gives CSAPRGLMGSDTQYF.

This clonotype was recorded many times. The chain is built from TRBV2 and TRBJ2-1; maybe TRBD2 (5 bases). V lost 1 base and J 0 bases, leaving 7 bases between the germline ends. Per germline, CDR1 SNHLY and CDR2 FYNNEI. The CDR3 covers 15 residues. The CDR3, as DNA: TGTGCCAGCAGTGAAGGGGAGAGCTCCTACAATGAGCAGTTCTTC. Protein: CASSEGESSYNEQFF.